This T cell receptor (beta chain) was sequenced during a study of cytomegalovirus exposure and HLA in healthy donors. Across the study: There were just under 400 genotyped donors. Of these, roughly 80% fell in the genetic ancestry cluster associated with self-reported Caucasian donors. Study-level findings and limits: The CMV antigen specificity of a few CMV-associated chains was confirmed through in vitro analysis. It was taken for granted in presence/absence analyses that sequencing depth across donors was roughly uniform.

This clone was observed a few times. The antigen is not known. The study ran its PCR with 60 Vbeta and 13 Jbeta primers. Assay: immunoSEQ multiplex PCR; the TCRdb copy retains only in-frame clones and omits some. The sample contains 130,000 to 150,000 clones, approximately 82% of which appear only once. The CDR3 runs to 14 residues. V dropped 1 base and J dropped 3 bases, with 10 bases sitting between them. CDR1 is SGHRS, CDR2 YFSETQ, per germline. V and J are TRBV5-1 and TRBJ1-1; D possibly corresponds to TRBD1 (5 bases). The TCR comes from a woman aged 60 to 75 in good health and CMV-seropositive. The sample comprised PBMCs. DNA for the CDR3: TGCGCCAGCAGCTTGTGGGGCGGGGACACTGAAGCTTTCTTT. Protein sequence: CASSLWGGDTEAFF.